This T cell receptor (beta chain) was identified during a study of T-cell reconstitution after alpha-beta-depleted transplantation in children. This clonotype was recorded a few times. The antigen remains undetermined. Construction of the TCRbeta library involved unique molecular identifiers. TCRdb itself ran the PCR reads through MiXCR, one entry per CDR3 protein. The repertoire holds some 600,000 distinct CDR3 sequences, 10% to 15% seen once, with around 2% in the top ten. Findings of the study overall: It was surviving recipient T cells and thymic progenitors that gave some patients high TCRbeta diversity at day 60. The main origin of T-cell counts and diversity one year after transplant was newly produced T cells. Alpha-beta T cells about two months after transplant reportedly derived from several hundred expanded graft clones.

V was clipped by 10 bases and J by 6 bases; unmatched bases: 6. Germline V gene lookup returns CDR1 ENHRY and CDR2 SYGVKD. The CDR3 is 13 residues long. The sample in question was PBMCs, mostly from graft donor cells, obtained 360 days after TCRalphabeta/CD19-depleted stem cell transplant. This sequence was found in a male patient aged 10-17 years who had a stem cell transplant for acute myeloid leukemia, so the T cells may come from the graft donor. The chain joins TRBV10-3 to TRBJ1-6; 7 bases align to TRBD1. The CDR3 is CANRDSLNSPLHF. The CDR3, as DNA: TGTGCCAACCGGGACAGTCTTAATTCACCCCTCCACTTT.